This TCR beta chain was profiled in a study of regulatory T cells in long-lasting Graves disease. Germline assignment: CDR1 ENHRY and CDR2 SYGVKD. The length of the CDR3 is 12 residues. V was pared by 6 bases and J by 8 bases, with 10 bases between. Stated time point: newly diagnosed GD, antithyroid drugs for less than 3 months. Preparation of the TCR library used RNA extracted from PBMCs. A blood draw put about 9 milliliters of peripheral blood into EDTA tubes. In building TCR beta libraries, iRepertoire HTBI primers were used together with Arm-PCR of CDR3 regions. TCRdb used MiXCR to reprocess the multiplex PCR reads, holding one entry per CDR3 protein. The sample holds some 500,000 distinct CDR3 sequences; around 16% are singletons and the top ten take roughly 25%. Separately, the same data were catalogued under a study of T cells in Graves' hyperthyroidism and ophthalmopathy. From that second work: HTBI primers were used for first-round RT-PCR of the TCR CDR3. Most expanded thyroid clonotypes above 0.001 recurred in blood.

The rearrangement links TRBV10-3 to TRBJ2-2; TRBD1 might be the D (5 bases). The clonotype was recovered from a woman in her forties or fifties with Graves disease. Here the sequenced sample was peripheral blood mononuclear cells (PBMCs), taken at new diagnosis, from a patient treated with antithyroid drugs. The CDR3 DNA follows: TGTGCCATCAGCTTATCAGGGGGGGAGCTGTTTTTT. It is translated as CAISLSGGELFF.